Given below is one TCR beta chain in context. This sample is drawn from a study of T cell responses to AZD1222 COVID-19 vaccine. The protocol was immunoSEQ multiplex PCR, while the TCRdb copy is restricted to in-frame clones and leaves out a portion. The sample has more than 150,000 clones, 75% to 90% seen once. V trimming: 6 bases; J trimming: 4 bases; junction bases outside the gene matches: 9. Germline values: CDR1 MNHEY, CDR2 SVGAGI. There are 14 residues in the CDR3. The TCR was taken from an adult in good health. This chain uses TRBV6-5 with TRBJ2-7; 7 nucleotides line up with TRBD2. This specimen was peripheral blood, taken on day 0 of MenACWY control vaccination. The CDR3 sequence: CASSVFAGEYEQYF. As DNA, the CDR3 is TGTGCCAGCAGCGTTTTCGCGGGAGAATACGAGCAGTACTTC.